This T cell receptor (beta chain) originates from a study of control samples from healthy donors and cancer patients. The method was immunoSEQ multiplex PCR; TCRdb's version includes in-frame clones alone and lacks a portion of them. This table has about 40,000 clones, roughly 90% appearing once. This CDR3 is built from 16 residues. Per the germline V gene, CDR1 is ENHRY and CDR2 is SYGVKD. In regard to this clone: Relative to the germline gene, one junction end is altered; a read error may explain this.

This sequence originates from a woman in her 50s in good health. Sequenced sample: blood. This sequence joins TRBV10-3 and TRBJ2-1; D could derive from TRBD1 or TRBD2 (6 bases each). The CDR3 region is CAISESIWGAGNGQFF. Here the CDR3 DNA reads TGTGCCATCAGTGAGTCGATATGGGGGGCCGGCAATGGGCAGTTCTTC.